A single sample gave rise to the 21 T cell receptor beta chains below, sequenced in a study of OX40 agonist ivuxolimab in advanced cancers. Sequencing used immunoSEQ multiplex PCR; TCRdb keeps in-frame clones, though not all of them. Of approximately 47,000 clones listed, 81% were seen once; the top ten hold around 7.9%. Here the sequenced sample was CD4+ or CD8+ T cells sorted from blood, taken in a trial of the OX40 agonist ivuxolimab. All receptors derive from an adult with an advanced solid tumor such as melanoma, head and neck, liver or kidney cancer.

The chain recombines TRBV27 with TRBJ2-5; D is uncertain. The V end lost 2 bases, the J end lost 3 bases, and 13 bases lay between the germline ends. The V gene's germline CDR1 is MNHEY and CDR2 SMNVEV (reference sequence). The CDR3 length is 15 residues. The chain's CDR3 is CASSLLPLTEETQYF. The DNA of the CDR3 is TGTGCCAGCAGTTTACTCCCCTTGACGGAAGAGACCCAGTACTTC.

This clone was seen a handful of times. The chain couples TRBV6-6 to TRBJ2-1; TRBD2 matches 12 bases. Germline assignment: CDR1 MNHNY and CDR2 SVGAGI (reference sequence). The CDR3 loop spans 16 amino acids. Trimming took 2 bases from V and 10 from J; bases not matched to a gene: 9. In DNA form, the CDR3 reads TGTGCCAGCAGTTACCCTTGGACTAGCGGGATTGGGGAGCAGTTCTTC. This gives the protein CASSYPWTSGIGEQFF.

The CDR3: CAWSSQGGAFF. The CDR3 coding sequence is TGTGCCTGGTCATCCCAGGGGGGAGCTTTCTTT. The genes are TRBV30 and TRBJ1-1, with 7 nucleotides matching TRBD1. After removal of 5 bases from V and 10 bases from J, the junction contained 7 bases not matched to a gene. The CDR3 consists of 11 residues. In germline, CDR1 is GTSNPN, CDR2 SVGIG (reference sequence).

This clone has just a few counts. The V call is TRBV25-1, the J call TRBJ1-3; no definite D call. CDR1 and CDR2 (germline): MGHDK, SYGVNS. There are 12 residues in the CDR3. Deletions cut 6 bases from V and 2 bases from J, with 5 bases between. Written as DNA, the CDR3 is TGTGCCAGCAGCGCTACTGGAAACACCATATATTTT. Its translation: CASSATGNTIYF.

The V call is TRBV29-1, the J call TRBJ1-1; TRBD1 matches at 8 bases. The germline gives CDR1 SQVTM, CDR2 ANQGSEA. The CDR3 is 12 amino acids. The V and J ends lost 7 bases and 4 bases, in that order; junction bases with no gene match: 5. In nucleotides, the CDR3 is TGCAGCGCCCGGGACAGGTTCACTGAAGCTTTCTTT. This translates into CSARDRFTEAFF.

This chain joins TRBV6-1 and TRBJ1-5; TRBD1 matches 9 bases. CDR1 is MNHNS and CDR2 is SASEGT in the germline V gene. Trimming took 1 base from V and 5 from J; bases not matched to a gene: 3. This CDR3 region has 15 residues. The CDR3 here is CASSEGTGEHQPQHF. The CDR3 DNA follows: TGTGCCAGCAGTGAAGGGACAGGGGAGCATCAGCCCCAGCATTTT.

The V call is TRBV10-2, the J call TRBJ2-3; D is undetermined. Germline CDR1 is WSHSY and CDR2 is SAAADI. V was shortened by 4 bases and J by 4 bases, with 6 bases between the two germline ends. This CDR3 is 12 amino acids long. This CDR3 reads CASSAVPDTQYF. In DNA, the CDR3 is TGCGCCAGCAGTGCGGTCCCAGATACGCAGTATTTT.

This chain joins TRBV29-1 and TRBJ1-1, with 7 bases fitting TRBD1. With 0 bases clipped from V and 4 bases from J, the junction kept 2 bases outside the gene matches. The CDR3 covers 13 residues. From germline, CDR1 is SQVTM and CDR2 ANQGSEA. The CDR3 protein is CSVEEGGTTEAFF. The CDR3, as DNA: TGCAGCGTTGAAGAAGGGGGCACCACTGAAGCTTTCTTT.

The J gene is TRBJ2-7, the V gene TRBV6-5; D perhaps matches TRBD1 (6 bases). CDR3 length: 15 amino acids. Trimming removed 4 bases at V and 3 bases at J, with 16 bases between. Germline-derived CDR1 and CDR2 are MNHEY and SVGAGI. CDR3 sequence (DNA): TGTGCCAGCAGTTCGCACCAGGGGAACGGCTACGAGCAGTACTTC. It yields the protein CASSSHQGNGYEQYF.

The chain recombines TRBV12-5 with TRBJ2-7; no reliable D call. Germline CDR1 is LGHNT and CDR2 is FRNRAP. CDR3 size: 18 residues. The V end lost 1 base, the J end lost 0 bases, and 19 bases lay between the germline ends. The CDR3 loop reads CASGLGPPLTPSSYEQYF. Here the CDR3 DNA reads TGTGCTAGTGGTTTGGGACCTCCCCTTACACCGAGCTCCTACGAGCAGTACTTC.

J is TRBJ1-2 and V is TRBV2; TRBD1 matches at 9 bases. Trimming cost V 3 bases and J 5 bases; bases outside gene matches: 13. Per the germline V gene, CDR1 is SNHLY and CDR2 is FYNNEI. CDR3 length equals 17 residues. The CDR3 DNA is TGTGCCAGCAGTGACTCCAAGGGACAGGGCTTATGGTATGGCTACACCTTC. Protein sequence: CASSDSKGQGLWYGYTF.

The chain employs TRBV5-1 and TRBJ2-3, with TRBD2 matching 7 bases. The CDR3 runs to 15 residues. Germline trimming cut 2 bases from V and 5 bases from J; bases unmatched to any gene: 8. Germline CDR1 and CDR2: SGHRS and YFSETQ. This chain's CDR3 is CASSFVGEGKDTQYF. CDR3 DNA sequence: TGCGCCAGCAGCTTCGTGGGGGAGGGGAAAGATACGCAGTATTTT.

The CDR3: CASSPAGSTEAFF. The CDR3 nucleotides read TGTGCCAGCAGTCCTGCTGGTAGCACTGAAGCTTTCTTT. The rearrangement joins TRBV7-9 to TRBJ1-1, with no clear D. The V gene lost 6 bases and the J gene lost 4 bases, with 12 bases spanning the gap. Germline V gene data show CDR1 as SEHNR and CDR2 as FQNEAQ (reference sequence). The CDR3 is 13 residues long.

This clone was detected once. The chain is built from TRBV4-1 and TRBJ2-5; possibly TRBD1 for D (6 bases). Trimming shortened V by 0 bases and J by 5 bases, and 16 bases separated the two germline ends. In germline, CDR1 is MGHRA, CDR2 YSYEKL. This CDR3 spans 16 amino acids. In DNA, the CDR3 is TGCGCCAGCAGCCAAGAAGGGCAGGGGTTTTGGGAGACCCAGTACTTC. The encoded protein is CASSQEGQGFWETQYF.

The genes are TRBV2 and TRBJ2-2, with TRBD2 matching over 10 bases. This CDR3 spans 15 amino acids. The germline V gene encodes CDR1 SNHLY and CDR2 FYNNEI. The junction had 6 bases not matched to a gene; V was cut back by 6 bases and J by 5 bases. The CDR3 bases are TGTGCCAGCAGGAGCGGGAGGGCGGGAACCGGGGAGCTGTTTTTT. It is translated as CASRSGRAGTGELFF. The variable domain in full, with the rest retrieved from reference TRBV2 and TRBJ2-2, is EPEVTQTPSHQVTQMGQEVILRCVPISNHLYFYWYRQILGQKVEFLVSFYNNEISEKSEIFDDQFSVERPDGSNFTLKIRSTKLEDSAMYFCASRSGRAGTGELFFGEGSRLTVL.

The chain combines TRBV20-1 with TRBJ1-2; D is uncertain. V lost 3 bases, J lost 1 base, and 3 bases lay in between. Germline V lookup: CDR1 DFQATT, CDR2 SNEGSKA (reference sequence). The CDR3 runs 11 residues. Here the CDR3 reads CSASDNYGYTF. DNA of the CDR3: TGCAGTGCTAGTGATAACTATGGCTACACCTTC.

The table lists this clone with a few counts. The chain's CDR3 is CASSLFYRLTNYGYTF. The CDR3 nucleotides are TGTGCCAGCAGCTTGTTTTATAGGTTGACTAACTATGGCTACACCTTC. The chain combines TRBV5-4 with TRBJ1-2; no clear D. Trimming took off 1 base at V and 0 bases at J, with 13 bases between the two ends. The germline V gene encodes CDR1 SGHNT and CDR2 YYREEE (reference sequence). The CDR3 contains 16 residues.

This clone appeared a single time. The rearrangement links TRBV7-9 to TRBJ1-5; the D gene is possibly TRBD1 (5 bases). V lost 5 bases and J 7 bases, leaving 18 bases between the germline ends. This CDR3 is 15 amino acids long. Germline loops: CDR1 SEHNR, CDR2 FQNEAQ (reference sequence). The CDR3 is CASSPRGGGEQPQHF. The CDR3 DNA reads as TGTGCCAGCAGCCCCCGGGGGGGTGGGGAACAGCCCCAGCATTTT.

The V call is TRBV9, the J call TRBJ2-1; 11 nucleotides align to TRBD2. Germline CDR1 and CDR2: SGDLS and YYNGEE. The J segment lost 9 bases and the V segment lost 3 bases, leaving 8 bases of the junction unmatched. This CDR3 spans 15 amino acids. The CDR3 DNA follows: TGTGCCAGCAGCGGTGCTAGCGGGAGGAGTGGTGAGCAGTTCTTC. The encoded protein is CASSGASGRSGEQFF.

The chain combines TRBV9 with TRBJ1-4; D unclear. V was cut by 0 bases and J by 8 bases, with 11 bases left in between. The CDR3 runs to 14 residues. The germline V gene has CDR1 SGDLS and CDR2 YYNGEE. The CDR3 nucleotides are TGTGCCAGCAGCGTAGAACAAGGGTCGGAAAAACTGTTTTTT. Amino acids: CASSVEQGSEKLFF.

V usage is TRBV7-9 and J usage is TRBJ1-5; no clear D. Deletions cut 1 base from V and 1 base from J, with 17 bases between. CDR3 length equals 18 residues. Germline V gene lookup returns CDR1 SEHNR and CDR2 FQNEAQ (reference sequence). CDR3 sequence (DNA): TGTGCCAGCAGCTTAGAAGGAGGTTGGGGAGGGAGCAATCAGCCCCAGCATTTT. This translates into CASSLEGGWGGSNQPQHF.